The 29 T cell receptor beta chains given below trace back to one sample, sequenced in a study of shared clonotypes between healthy human individuals (dated by TCRdb to 2019 to 2021). Preparation of the library involved the immunoSEQ multiplex PCR assay. The table comes from immuneACCESS by way of TCRdb, which keeps in-frame sequences with V and J called. Part of the clones is missing from these tables; in studies checked, under half for an unresolved V gene and the rest for unknown reasons. Present in this sample are roughly 700,000 clones, around 74% of which were seen just once. The ten largest clones represent 1.5% to 2% of the sample. Sequencing was carried out using memory CD4+ T cells sorted from blood. The cell subset or site label corresponds to: CD45RA-negative fraction. The receptor source for this set is a woman aged 25 to 39 in good health.

The gene calls are TRBV5-6 and TRBJ2-5; 16 bases fit TRBD2. The CDR3 length is 19 residues. Looked up from germline, CDR1 is SGHDT and CDR2 is YYEEEE. V shed 4 bases, J shed 4 bases, and the junction held 13 bases outside the gene matches. As DNA, the CDR3 is TGTGCCAGCAGCCTAACCGGGACTAGCGGGAGGGCAGGAGGAGAGACCCAGTACTTC. Amino acids: CASSLTGTSGRAGGETQYF.

The chain links TRBV19 to TRBJ1-5, with D uncertain. Trimming took 7 bases from V and 4 from J, leaving 11 bases between them. Germline V lookup: CDR1 LNHDA, CDR2 SQIVND (reference sequence). The CDR3 sequence is 13 residues long. The CDR3 loop is CASNTPPNQPQHF. The CDR3 bases are TGTGCCAGTAACACACCCCCTAATCAGCCCCAGCATTTT. Looking up the rest from reference TRBV19 and TRBJ1-5 gives the full variable domain: DGGITQSPKYLFRKEGQNVTLSCEQNLNHDAMYWYRQDPGQGLRLIYYSQIVNDFQKGDIAEGYSVSREKKESFPLTVTSAQKNPTAFYLCASNTPPNQPQHFGDGTRLSIL.

This chain links TRBV30 with TRBJ1-5, with D possibly being TRBD1 (5 bases). Per germline, CDR1 GTSNPN and CDR2 SVGIG (reference sequence). The germline V and J ends were trimmed by 5 bases and 4 bases, with 12 bases remaining between them. This CDR3 is 13 amino acids long. The CDR3 DNA follows: TGTGCCTGGGCGGCCGAGGGGAATCAGCCCCAGCATTTT. This codes for CAWAAEGNQPQHF.

V usage is TRBV5-4 and J usage is TRBJ1-2; TRBD1 is a possible D gene (6 bases). Germline V gene sequence: CDR1 SGHNT, CDR2 YYREEE (reference sequence). This CDR3 has 12 amino acids. Trimming took 8 bases from V and 8 from J, leaving 16 bases between them. The DNA of the CDR3 is TGTGCCAGGAGGGGGGGAGGGAACGGCTACACCTTC. This sequence encodes CARRGGGNGYTF.

The chain joins TRBV6-5 to TRBJ2-1; 12 nucleotides agree with TRBD1. CDR3 length: 14 amino acids. The V gene end was trimmed by 5 bases and the J gene end by 10 bases; junction bases not matched to a gene: 6. Germline CDR1 and CDR2: MNHEY and SVGAGI. This CDR3 is CASSNPGTGGEQFF. The CDR3, as DNA: TGTGCCAGCAGTAACCCCGGGACAGGGGGCGAGCAGTTCTTC.

The V gene is TRBV7-8, the J gene TRBJ2-7, with 9 bases that match TRBD2. This CDR3 contains 16 residues. V shed 3 bases and J 6 bases; nucleotides not matched to a gene: 12. Germline CDR1 is SGHVS and CDR2 is FQNEAQ. Written as DNA, the CDR3 is TGTGCCAGCAGCTTGGGACGGGCTAGCGGGACAAGCGAGCAGTACTTC. Residues: CASSLGRASGTSEQYF.

The V and J genes are TRBV18 and TRBJ1-1; D unclear. The CDR3 sequence is 14 residues long. The germline gives CDR1 KGHSH, CDR2 LQKENI. V was cut by 0 bases and J by 1 base, with 6 bases left in between. CDR3: CASSPPVTNTEAFF. The CDR3 DNA sequence: TGTGCCAGCTCACCACCGGTGACGAACACTGAAGCTTTCTTT.

A note on this clone: The sample carries other DNA sequences with the same CDR3. This chain links TRBV5-1 with TRBJ2-7; D unclear. The V gene's germline CDR1 is SGHRS and CDR2 YFSETQ. This CDR3 is 15 amino acids long. Trimming left V 1 base short and J 0 bases short, with 11 bases between. CDR3 sequence (DNA): TGCGCCAGCAGCTTGCTGGCGTCCAGCTCCTACGAGCAGTACTTC. As protein: CASSLLASSSYEQYF.

This rearrangement joins TRBV6-1 to TRBJ2-2, with D perhaps being TRBD1 or TRBD2 (6 bases each). The CDR3 contains 16 residues. Germline V gene sequence: CDR1 MNHNS, CDR2 SASEGT. Between the trimmed V and J ends, which lost 4 bases and 3 bases, there was a span of 15 bases. The DNA of the CDR3 is TGTGCCAGCAGTGCCTGGAGGGACATCTACACCGGGGAGCTGTTTTTT. It encodes CASSAWRDIYTGELFF.

The V gene is TRBV19, the J gene TRBJ2-3; perhaps TRBD2 as D (5 bases). Trimming pared 5 bases from V and 2 bases from J, leaving 14 bases between. Germline values: CDR1 LNHDA, CDR2 SQIVND (reference sequence). The CDR3 totals 15 residues. Written as DNA, the CDR3 is TGTGCCAGTAGTTCAACCGGGGAGTTCACAGATACGCAGTATTTT. Translation gives CASSSTGEFTDTQYF. The variable domain in full, with the rest retrieved from reference TRBV19 and TRBJ2-3, is DGGITQSPKYLFRKEGQNVTLSCEQNLNHDAMYWYRQDPGQGLRLIYYSQIVNDFQKGDIAEGYSVSREKKESFPLTVTSAQKNPTAFYLCASSSTGEFTDTQYFGPGTRLTVL.

This clone was observed a handful of times. The chain combines TRBV19 with TRBJ2-1; no clear D. This CDR3 is built from 15 residues. V lost 3 bases to trimming and J lost 5 bases, with 14 bases between them. CDR1 is LNHDA and CDR2 is SQIVND in the germline V gene (reference sequence). The CDR3 coding sequence is TGTGCCAGTAGTATGTACCTAAAACGGGACAATGAGCAGTTCTTC. Translated, it gives CASSMYLKRDNEQFF.

This clone was recorded once. The chain joins TRBV5-6 to TRBJ2-1; D call uncertain. V lost 4 bases, J lost 7 bases, and 12 bases lay in between. CDR1 SGHDT and CDR2 YYEEEE come from the germline V gene. CDR3 length: 13 amino acids. This CDR3 reads CASSGAQWNEQFF. The CDR3 DNA reads as TGTGCCAGCAGCGGAGCACAGTGGAATGAGCAGTTCTTC.

V usage is TRBV6-5 and J usage is TRBJ1-5; the D is unclear. CDR3 length: 16 amino acids. The germline CDR1 and CDR2 sequences are MNHEY and SVGAGI. V gave up 4 bases and J gave up 0 bases, with 13 bases separating them. In DNA, the CDR3 is TGTGCCAGCAGTTGCCCGACGGAAGATAGCAATCAGCCCCAGCATTTT. Translating gives CASSCPTEDSNQPQHF.

This sequence joins TRBV19 and TRBJ2-3; TRBD1 aligns across 7 bases. The germline gives CDR1 LNHDA, CDR2 SQIVND (reference sequence). The ends lost 7 bases at V and 2 bases at J; junction bases unmatched: 9. This CDR3 contains 15 residues. The CDR3 nucleotides are TGTGCCAGTACGGGACAGATTGACGCCACAGATACGCAGTATTTT. Protein: CASTGQIDATDTQYF.

V usage is TRBV11-2 and J usage is TRBJ2-7; TRBD1 agrees at 7 bases. With 5 bases clipped from V and 4 bases from J, the junction kept 8 bases outside the gene matches. The CDR3 loop spans 14 amino acids. Germline assignment: CDR1 SGHAT and CDR2 FQNNGV. The CDR3 is CASSRTNRGYEQYF. As DNA, the CDR3 is TGTGCCAGCAGCCGTACTAACAGGGGATACGAGCAGTACTTC.

This chain uses TRBV18 with TRBJ1-3; 7 positions match TRBD1. The V and J ends lost 0 bases and 2 bases, in that order; junction bases with no gene match: 4. The CDR3 sequence is 16 residues long. Germline V CDR1 and CDR2: KGHSH, LQKENI. The CDR3 loop is CASSPPATGPGNTIYF. DNA for the CDR3: TGTGCCAGCTCACCACCCGCGACAGGGCCTGGAAACACCATATATTTT.

The gene calls are TRBV28 and TRBJ1-2; D is possibly TRBD1 (6 bases). Germline CDR1 and CDR2: MDHEN and SYDVKM. Trimming shortened V by 7 bases and J by 6 bases, and 12 bases separated the two germline ends. The CDR3 is 12 amino acids. DNA for the CDR3: TGTGCCAGCACGAGGAAGGGGGATGGCTACACCTTC. Translating it yields CASTRKGDGYTF.

This clone showed up just a few times. The chain uses TRBV18 and TRBJ1-2, with 7 bases aligning to TRBD1. J lost 6 bases, V lost 5 bases, and 9 bases had no gene match. Germline CDR1 is KGHSH and CDR2 is LQKENI. The CDR3 is made up of 14 amino acids. The CDR3 is CASSKGALTDGYTF. In DNA, the CDR3 is TGTGCCAGCTCAAAGGGGGCTTTAACGGATGGCTACACCTTC.

The chain is built from TRBV5-1 and TRBJ2-5; D gene ambiguous. The CDR3 is 15 residues long. Per the germline V gene, CDR1 is SGHRS and CDR2 is YFSETQ. Trimming left V 1 base short and J 1 base short, with 11 bases between. CDR3 nucleotides: TGCGCCAGCAGCTTGTTAACGGGCAGCCAAGAGACCCAGTACTTC. Protein product: CASSLLTGSQETQYF.

The J gene is TRBJ1-1, the V gene TRBV7-8; D remains unclear. The CDR3 consists of 14 residues. Trimming removed 1 base at V and 1 base at J, with 7 bases between. Germline CDR1 and CDR2: SGHVS and FQNEAQ. For the CDR3, the DNA is TGTGCCAGCAGCTTAGAGACACCGAACACTGAAGCTTTCTTT. It codes for CASSLETPNTEAFF.

This clone has a handful of counts. The chain is built from TRBV7-9 and TRBJ2-7, with a tentative D call TRBD1 (5 bases). The CDR3 covers 13 residues. V lost 4 bases to trimming and J lost 5 bases, with 12 bases between them. CDR1 is SEHNR, CDR2 FQNEAQ, per germline (reference sequence). This CDR3 reads CASSSYSRDEQYF. The CDR3, as DNA: TGTGCCAGCAGCTCCTACTCCAGGGACGAGCAGTACTTC.

V gene TRBV5-1 combines with J gene TRBJ2-3; D unresolved. The length of the CDR3 is 14 residues. V gave up 0 bases and J gave up 4 bases, with 9 bases separating them. CDR1 and CDR2 from the germline V gene are SGHRS and YFSETQ. The CDR3 coding sequence is TGCGCCAGCAGCTTGGGCTCGGGTTCAGATACGCAGTATTTT. Its translation is CASSLGSGSDTQYF.

The chain carries TRBV5-6 and TRBJ1-3; D is unresolved. Germline CDR1 SGHDT, CDR2 YYEEEE. This CDR3 has 14 amino acids. Trimming left V 6 bases short and J 0 bases short, with 10 bases between. CDR3 DNA sequence: TGTGCCAGCACGCCCCGGACCTCTGGAAACACCATATATTTT. Translation: CASTPRTSGNTIYF.

The chain employs TRBV6-1 and TRBJ1-1, with D maybe TRBD1 (5 bases). Germline V gene sequence: CDR1 MNHNS, CDR2 SASEGT. V shed 3 bases and J shed 1 base, with 12 bases lying between them. This CDR3 contains 15 residues. DNA of the CDR3: TGTGCCAGCAGTGATCCAAGGGGTTGGAACACTGAAGCTTTCTTT. It is translated as CASSDPRGWNTEAFF.

The chain has TRBV15 and TRBJ2-7; D remains ambiguous. Germline CDR1 is LNHNV and CDR2 is YYDKDF (reference sequence). V was trimmed by 6 bases and J by 2 bases, leaving 17 bases between them. The CDR3 extends over 15 amino acids. The CDR3 nucleotides read TGTGCCACCAGTCGGGTTCCTCTCAACCCCTACGAGCAGTACTTC. Translated: CATSRVPLNPYEQYF.

The rearrangement joins TRBV7-3 to TRBJ1-3; 7 positions match TRBD1. The germline V gene has CDR1 SGHTA and CDR2 FQGTGA. The CDR3 has 14 amino acids. J lost 2 bases, V lost 5 bases, and 3 bases had no gene match. In DNA, the CDR3 is TGTGCCAGCAGCCCCCAGGGGGCTGGAAACACCATATATTTT. Amino acids: CASSPQGAGNTIYF.

The chain has TRBV5-5 and TRBJ1-1; no firm D call. V was shortened by 4 bases and J by 6 bases, with 16 bases between the two germline ends. The CDR3 consists of 14 residues. CDR1 and CDR2 from the germline V gene are SGHKS and YYEKEE (reference sequence). CDR3 amino acids: CASSREGYGAEAFF. Written as DNA, the CDR3 is TGTGCCAGCAGCCGAGAAGGGTATGGCGCTGAAGCTTTCTTT.

This clone was found a few times. The chain couples TRBV21-1 to TRBJ2-7; whether TRBD1, the table's D call, matches the DNA was not checked. TRBV21-1 is assigned pseudogene status. There are 14 residues in the CDR3. CDR3: CASSRQTPTYEQYF. CDR3 DNA: TGTGCCAGCAGCCGACAGACCCCTACTTACGAGCAGTACTTC.

The chain combines TRBV19 with TRBJ1-1, with 8 bases matching TRBD1. After removal of 6 bases from V and 6 bases from J, the junction contained 12 bases not matched to a gene. Germline-derived CDR1 and CDR2 are LNHDA and SQIVND (reference sequence). The CDR3 covers 15 residues. CDR3 protein: CASRPLDRAVSEAFF. Here the CDR3 DNA reads TGTGCCAGTAGGCCTTTGGACAGGGCGGTCTCTGAAGCTTTCTTT.